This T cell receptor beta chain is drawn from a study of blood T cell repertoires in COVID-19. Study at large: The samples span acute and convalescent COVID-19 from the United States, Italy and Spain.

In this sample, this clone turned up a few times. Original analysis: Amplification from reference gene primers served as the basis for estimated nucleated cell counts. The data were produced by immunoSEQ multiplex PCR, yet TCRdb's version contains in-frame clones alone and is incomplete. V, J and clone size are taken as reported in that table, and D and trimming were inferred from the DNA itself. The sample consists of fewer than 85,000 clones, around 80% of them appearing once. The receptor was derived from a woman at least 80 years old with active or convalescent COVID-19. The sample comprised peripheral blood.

The CDR3 region is CASSQVAGNYGYTF. In nucleotides, the CDR3 is TGCGCCAGCAGCCAAGTCGCCGGGAACTATGGCTACACCTTC. The chain joins TRBV4-1 to TRBJ1-2; D unclear. Germline values: CDR1 MGHRA, CDR2 YSYEKL. The germline V and J ends were trimmed by 1 base and 2 bases, with 8 bases remaining between them. The CDR3 runs to 14 residues.